This entry features one T cell receptor beta chain sequence. Its target is unknown. This sample is drawn from a study of PD-1 blockade in classical Hodgkin lymphoma. The overall study: Nivolumab dosing for patients was 3 mg/kg, administered intravenously every 2 weeks.

Data came from immunoSEQ multiplex PCR; TCRdb stores just in-frame clones and leaves some out. Among approximately 21,000 clones listed, roughly 80% were seen once. Findings and caveats of the study: Compared with baseline, CD4+ but not CD8+ TCR diversity had risen significantly by C4D1. No one has yet defined what causes the repertoire differences, which may be disease activity or prior therapy.

The germline V gene has CDR1 SGHVS and CDR2 FQNEAQ. The V segment lost 5 bases and the J segment 3 bases; nucleotides outside the gene matches: 7. This CDR3 spans 15 amino acids. Described time point: cycle 4 day 1 (C4D1), after less than seven weeks of nivolumab. All the patients suffered relapse after autologous stem cell transplantation, and brentuximab vedotin exposure differed. The CD8+ T cells came from thawed PBMCs through magnetic negative selection. The source was CD8+ T cells from blood, collected before the fourth cycle of nivolumab. This chain links TRBV7-8 with TRBJ2-3, with 8 positions matching TRBD1. The receptor was isolated from a human donor with classical Hodgkin lymphoma. The CDR3 protein is CASSLDRGRTDTQYF. The CDR3 bases are TGTGCCAGCAGCCTAGACAGGGGACGGACAGATACGCAGTATTTT.